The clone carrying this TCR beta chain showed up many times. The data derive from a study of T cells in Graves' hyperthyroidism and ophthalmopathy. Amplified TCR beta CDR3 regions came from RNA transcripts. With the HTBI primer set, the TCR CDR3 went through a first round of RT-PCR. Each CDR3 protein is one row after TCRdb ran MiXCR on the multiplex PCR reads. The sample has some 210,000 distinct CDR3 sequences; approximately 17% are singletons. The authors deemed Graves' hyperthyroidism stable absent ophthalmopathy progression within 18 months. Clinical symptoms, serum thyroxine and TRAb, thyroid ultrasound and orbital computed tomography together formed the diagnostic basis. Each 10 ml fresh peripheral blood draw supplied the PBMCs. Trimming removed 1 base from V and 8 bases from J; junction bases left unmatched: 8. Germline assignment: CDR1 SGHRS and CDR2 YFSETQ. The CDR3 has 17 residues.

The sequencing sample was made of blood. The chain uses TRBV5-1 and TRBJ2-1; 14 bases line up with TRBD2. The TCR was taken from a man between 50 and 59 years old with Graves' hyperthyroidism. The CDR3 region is CASSLLAGLAGVDEQFF. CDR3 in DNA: TGCGCCAGCAGCTTGTTGGCGGGACTAGCGGGAGTCGATGAGCAGTTCTTC.